This is a list of T cell receptor beta chains from one sample in a study of blood T cell repertoires in COVID-19. TCRdb keeps only in-frame clones here, not all; method: immunoSEQ multiplex PCR. This repertoire shows over 250,000 clones, around 87% found once; its top ten account for approximately 5%. The specimen sequenced was PBMCs or T cells enriched from blood (not recorded which). The source is a woman aged 25-40 years who had recovered from COVID-19. CDR3s include the opening cysteine and the closing phenylalanine or tryptophan. D genes are given only for firm matches. Size tells how often a clone was seen (once, few, many) or the class of an expanded clone, and some rows leave it out.

J: TRBJ1-1; V: TRBV20-1; D: NA; size: NA; CDR3: CSASEPGVRTEAFF; DNA: TGCAGTGCTAGTGAACCGGGGGTCCGGACTGAAGCTTTCTTT
J: TRBJ1-5; V: TRBV4-3; D: NA; size: NA; CDR3: CASSQGPGGNQPQHF; DNA: TGCGCCAGCAGCCAAGGTCCAGGCGGCAATCAGCCCCAGCATTTT
J: TRBJ2-5; V: TRBV5-5; D: TRBD1; size: NA; CDR3: CASSFQPTGAVETQYF; DNA: TGTGCCAGCAGCTTCCAACCGACAGGGGCTGTGGAGACCCAGTACTTC
J: TRBJ1-2; V: TRBV19; D: NA; size: few; CDR3: CASSTRTEGHGYTF; DNA: TGTGCCAGTAGTACCCGGACAGAAGGGCATGGCTACACCTTC
J: TRBJ2-7; V: TRBV19; D: TRBD2; size: NA; CDR3: CASSNAPGGSYEQYF; DNA: TGTGCCAGTAGTAACGCGCCGGGGGGGTCCTACGAGCAGTACTTC
J: TRBJ1-1; V: TRBV19; D: TRBD1; size: NA; CDR3: CASSPQGGLPFETEAFF; DNA: TGTGCCAGTAGTCCACAGGGGGGCCTGCCCTTTGAGACTGAAGCTTTCTTT
J: TRBJ2-2; V: TRBV28; D: TRBD1; size: NA; CDR3: CASRLQGTTGELFF; DNA: TGTGCCAGCAGACTACAGGGGACAACCGGGGAGCTGTTTTTT
J: TRBJ1-6; V: TRBV9; D: TRBD1; size: NA; CDR3: CASSARDRGSPLHF; DNA: TGTGCCAGCAGCGCCCGGGACAGGGGTTCACCCCTCCACTTT
J: TRBJ1-5; V: TRBV20-1; D: TRBD1; size: NA; CDR3: CSASIDRGRGQPQHF; DNA: TGCAGTGCTAGTATTGACAGGGGGAGAGGTCAGCCCCAGCATTTT
J: TRBJ2-7; V: TRBV7-2; D: TRBD1; size: NA; CDR3: CASSATPGQPYEQYF; DNA: TGTGCCAGCAGCGCCACTCCGGGACAGCCTTACGAGCAGTACTTC
J: TRBJ2-7; V: TRBV15; D: NA; size: NA; CDR3: CATSLEQGWFHYEQYF; DNA: TGTGCCACCAGCCTTGAACAGGGTTGGTTCCACTACGAGCAGTACTTC
J: TRBJ1-2; V: TRBV2; D: NA; size: once; CDR3: CASSIRRAAYGYTF; DNA: TGTGCCAGCAGTATAAGGCGGGCAGCTTATGGCTACACCTTC
J: TRBJ1-2; V: TRBV19; D: NA; size: once; CDR3: CASSVGSFRDGYTF; DNA: TGTGCCAGTAGTGTCGGGAGCTTTCGGGATGGCTACACCTTC
J: TRBJ1-5; V: TRBV7-2; D: TRBD1; size: NA; CDR3: CASSSRQGVNQPQHF; DNA: TGTGCCAGCAGCTCCCGACAGGGGGTCAATCAGCCCCAGCATTTT
J: TRBJ1-2; V: TRBV18; D: NA; size: NA; CDR3: CASSPNAGLLYGYTF; DNA: TGTGCCAGCTCACCAAACGCAGGATTACTCTATGGCTACACCTTC
J: TRBJ2-1; V: TRBV5-6; D: NA; size: NA; CDR3: CASSKGRGFSSYNEQFF; DNA: TGTGCCAGCAGCAAAGGGCGGGGTTTTAGCTCCTACAATGAGCAGTTCTTC
J: TRBJ2-7; V: TRBV5-1; D: NA; size: NA; CDR3: CASSGAGRTYEQYF; DNA: TGCGCCAGCAGCGGGGCAGGGCGCACCTACGAGCAGTACTTC
J: TRBJ1-1; V: TRBV7-2; D: TRBD1; size: NA; CDR3: CASSLSGTGAGDSEAFF; DNA: TGTGCCAGCAGCCTATCCGGGACAGGGGCTGGGGACTCTGAAGCTTTCTTT
J: TRBJ2-7; V: TRBV18; D: TRBD1; size: NA; CDR3: CASSKGQESSYEQYF; DNA: TGTGCCAGCTCAAAAGGACAGGAGAGCTCCTACGAGCAGTACTTC
J: TRBJ1-1; V: TRBV10-3; D: TRBD1; size: NA; CDR3: CAISESVWTGSRTEAFF; DNA: TGTGCCATCAGTGAGTCAGTATGGACAGGGAGCAGGACTGAAGCTTTCTTT
J: TRBJ1-2; V: TRBV2; D: NA; size: once; CDR3: CASSGEERDWYGYTF; DNA: TGTGCCAGCAGTGGGGAGGAGAGGGACTGGTATGGCTACACCTTC
J: TRBJ2-2; V: TRBV5-1; D: NA; size: NA; CDR3: CASSLSSGNTGELFF; DNA: TGCGCCAGCAGCTTGAGTAGCGGAAACACCGGGGAGCTGTTTTTT
J: TRBJ1-6; V: TRBV9; D: NA; size: NA; CDR3: CASSAGLNPNSPLHF; DNA: TGTGCCAGCAGCGCCGGACTGAACCCCAATTCACCCCTCCACTTT
J: TRBJ2-1; V: TRBV6-1; D: NA; size: NA; CDR3: CASSDQGGYNEQFF; DNA: TGTGCCAGCAGTGACCAGGGCGGATACAATGAGCAGTTCTTC
J: TRBJ1-2; V: TRBV5-6; D: TRBD1; size: NA; CDR3: CASSLGRSGTAYYGYTF; DNA: TGTGCCAGCAGCCTCGGTCGATCCGGGACAGCCTACTATGGCTACACCTTC
J: TRBJ1-5; V: TRBV6-1; D: NA; size: NA; CDR3: CASSESRELAQHF; DNA: TGTGCCAGCAGTGAGTCCCGGGAGTTGGCCCAGCATTTT
J: TRBJ2-2; V: TRBV5-1; D: NA; size: NA; CDR3: CASSFPPGPDSGELFF; DNA: TGCGCCAGCAGCTTCCCTCCGGGGCCGGACAGCGGGGAGCTGTTTTTT
J: TRBJ1-2; V: TRBV5-1; D: NA; size: NA; CDR3: CASSLHTNYGYTF; DNA: TGCGCCAGCAGCTTGCATACAAACTATGGCTACACCTTC
J: TRBJ2-3; V: TRBV7-2; D: NA; size: NA; CDR3: CASSLDYLGTPAGDTQYF; DNA: TGTGCCAGCAGCTTAGATTACTTGGGGACCCCAGCGGGAGATACGCAGTATTTT